This is a list of T cell receptor beta chains from one sample in a study of beta chain features in type 1 diabetes. The repertoire was sequenced with immunoSEQ multiplex PCR; TCRdb's copy has only in-frame clones and lacks some. The table includes about 150,000 clones, around 10% detected once. Source material: central memory CD4+ T cells from blood. Every receptor here comes from a man between 18 and 35 years old in good health. Each CDR3 is given with its conserved first and last residue. A D gene is named only where the DNA matches it firmly. Size tells how often a clone was seen (once, few, many) or the class of an expanded clone, and some rows leave it out.

J gene	D gene	clone size	V gene	CDR3 DNA	CDR3 protein
TRBJ2-3	TRBD1	few	TRBV6-1	TGTGCCAGCGGAAGACAGGGTGGCACAGATACGCAGTATTTT	CASGRQGGTDTQYF
TRBJ2-3	NA	many	TRBV5-4	TGTGCCAGCAGCTTAAGGGGCGGGACGGATACGCAGTATTTT	CASSLRGGTDTQYF
TRBJ1-2	NA	few	TRBV2	TGTGCCAGCAGTGAAGGGCGGTTATATGGCTACACCTTC	CASSEGRLYGYTF
TRBJ2-4	TRBD2	NA	TRBV11-3	TGTGCCAGCAGCTCCTCACGCCGGGGGGGTGCCAAAAACATTCAGTACTTC	CASSSSRRGGAKNIQYF
TRBJ1-5	NA	NA	TRBV5-1	TGCGCCAGCAGTCCAGGGGATAGCAATCAGCCCCAGCATTTT	CASSPGDSNQPQHF
TRBJ1-1	NA	many	TRBV21-1	TGTGCCAGCAGCATGAATCCATCGGGGCCTCTGTCGGGCACTGAAGCTTTCTTT	CASSMNPSGPLSGTEAFF
TRBJ1-1	NA	few	TRBV29-1	TGCAGCGCCGGTCAGCCGTCCGGGGAAGCTTTCTTT	CSAGQPSGEAFF
TRBJ1-1	NA	NA	TRBV4-2	TGTGCCAGCAGCCAAGATAGGGGGACTGAAGCTTTCTTT	CASSQDRGTEAFF
TRBJ1-2	NA	NA	TRBV5-1	TGCGCCAGCAGCTTGGGGCAGAGCTATGGCTACACCTTC	CASSLGQSYGYTF
TRBJ2-3	TRBD1	few	TRBV7-2	TGTGCCAGCATCAGACAGGGGGTGGGCACAGATACGCAGTATTTT	CASIRQGVGTDTQYF
TRBJ2-7	NA	NA	TRBV4-2	TGTGCCAGCAGCCAAGCACTAGAGTTAAGCTCCTACGAGCAGTACTTC	CASSQALELSSYEQYF
TRBJ2-7	TRBD2	many	TRBV25-1	TGTGCCAGCAGTGGGCGGGAGCAGCAGTACTTC	CASSGREQQYF
TRBJ2-7	NA	NA	TRBV4-3	TGCGCCAGCAGCCTCGACAGGGAGGGCGAGCAGTACTTC	CASSLDREGEQYF
TRBJ2-3	TRBD2	NA	TRBV25-1	TGTGCCAGCAGTGAAATAAGGACTAGCGGGACTCCAGGGGATACGCAGTATTTT	CASSEIRTSGTPGDTQYF
TRBJ1-1	NA	few	TRBV18	TGTGCCAGCTCACCACTTATGAACACTGAAGCTTTCTTT	CASSPLMNTEAFF
TRBJ2-3	TRBD2	NA	TRBV5-1	TGCGCCAGCGGGACTAGCGGCACAGATACGCAGTATTTT	CASGTSGTDTQYF
TRBJ1-5	NA	few	TRBV28	TGTGCCAGCAGTCCGGGGGCGGATCAGCCCCAGCATTTT	CASSPGADQPQHF
TRBJ2-5	NA	few	TRBV4-1	TGCGCCAGCAGCCGAACTAGTGTGTACCAAGAGACCCAGTACTTC	CASSRTSVYQETQYF
TRBJ1-2	NA	NA	TRBV6-5	TGTGCCAGCAGTTGGGTAGGCGCGAACTATGGCTACACCTTC	CASSWVGANYGYTF
TRBJ2-3	NA	few	TRBV7-2	TGTGCCAGCAGCCCTTGGGGCCCAGGCTCGGATACGCAGTATTTT	CASSPWGPGSDTQYF
TRBJ2-7	TRBD2	few	TRBV7-2	TGTGCCAGCAGCTTACGCCTGACTAGCGGGGTCACCTACGAGCAGTACTTC	CASSLRLTSGVTYEQYF
TRBJ1-2	TRBD1	NA	TRBV28	TGTGCCAGCAGTTCCGGCAGGGGGATGATCTATGGCTACACCTTC	CASSSGRGMIYGYTF
TRBJ2-1	NA	few	TRBV6-4	TGTGCCAGCAGCCTCCGGGACGGCTACAATGAGCAGTTCTTC	CASSLRDGYNEQFF
TRBJ2-6	NA	NA	TRBV2	TGTGCCAGCACCGCTCAGGGATCTGGGGCCAACGTCCTGACTTTC	CASTAQGSGANVLTF
TRBJ2-3	NA	few	TRBV10-3	TGTGCCATCGGAAGAAGAGGGGATCAATTCACAGATACGCAGTATTTT	CAIGRRGDQFTDTQYF
TRBJ2-2	NA	NA	TRBV30	TGTGCCTGGAGTGTAGGACAGAACACCGGGGAGCTGTTTTTT	CAWSVGQNTGELFF
TRBJ2-5	NA	few	TRBV20-1	TGCAGTGCTTTAAGAGGGGAGACCCAGTACTTC	CSALRGETQYF
TRBJ2-7	TRBD1	NA	TRBV4-2	TGTGCCAGCAGCCAAGTCAAAGGACAGGGATTAGTCGAGCAGTACTTC	CASSQVKGQGLVEQYF
TRBJ2-1	TRBD2	NA	TRBV5-4	TGTGCCAGCAGCTGGGGACTAGCGGGGACCTACAATGAGCAGTTCTTC	CASSWGLAGTYNEQFF
TRBJ2-7	NA	many	TRBV14	TGTGCCAGCTGGTCCTACGAGCAGTACTTC	CASWSYEQYF
TRBJ2-7	TRBD1	few	TRBV7-6	TGTGCCAGCAGCTTAGGAGGCTGGTTACCGGGACAGGGATTAGGGGAGCAGTACTTC	CASSLGGWLPGQGLGEQYF
TRBJ2-7	TRBD1	NA	TRBV7-8	TGTGCCAGCAGCTCACGACAGGGGAAAAGCTCCTACGAGCAGTACTTC	CASSSRQGKSSYEQYF
TRBJ2-2	NA	few	TRBV7-8	TGTGCCAGCAGCTTAGCCCAGGGGAACACCGGGGAGCTGTTTTTT	CASSLAQGNTGELFF
TRBJ1-1	NA	NA	TRBV19	TGTGCCAGTAGTATATGGGGAAACACTGAAGCTTTCTTT	CASSIWGNTEAFF
TRBJ2-4	TRBD2	few	TRBV28	TGTGCCTGTGGAGCGGGGGGCCGGGGCATTCAGTACTTC	CACGAGGRGIQYF
TRBJ2-1	TRBD2	NA	TRBV6-1	TGTGCCAGCACCTGGACTAGCTCCTACAATGAGCAGTTCTTC	CASTWTSSYNEQFF
TRBJ1-2	NA	few	TRBV4-3	TGCGCCAGCAGCCCAGAAGCGGGTTCTAACTATGGCTACACCTTC	CASSPEAGSNYGYTF
TRBJ2-3	NA	NA	TRBV9	TGTGCCAGCAGCACACCCCGGGGCTTCGGCACAGATACGCAGTATTTT	CASSTPRGFGTDTQYF
TRBJ2-7	TRBD1	NA	TRBV7-9	TGTGCCATCTTGGGACAGGGGCGAATCGAGCAGTACTTC	CAILGQGRIEQYF
TRBJ1-1	NA	NA	TRBV28	TGTGCCAGCAGTTTACGTAGGGCCGTAGAAGCTTTCTTT	CASSLRRAVEAFF
TRBJ2-5	TRBD2	few	TRBV18	TGTGCCAGCTCACCTTCGCGGACTAGCGGGGGAATACGAGGGGAGACCCAGTACTTC	CASSPSRTSGGIRGETQYF
TRBJ2-6	NA	NA	TRBV2	TGTGCCAGCAGTGACAGATTCTCTGGGGCCAACGTCCTGACTTTC	CASSDRFSGANVLTF
TRBJ2-7	NA	few	TRBV29-1	TGCAGCGTTGAAACACAGGGTTACGAGCAGTACTTC	CSVETQGYEQYF
TRBJ2-5	NA	few	TRBV6-4	TGTGCCAGCAGTGTCTTACCGGGTGGGCAAGAGACCCAGTACTTC	CASSVLPGGQETQYF
TRBJ2-3	NA	NA	TRBV9	TGTGCCAGCAGCGTATTGGGGGGTGGCACAGATACGCAGTATTTT	CASSVLGGGTDTQYF
TRBJ2-3	NA	NA	TRBV9	TGTGCCAGCAGCGTAGCAAGGGATACGCAGTATTTT	CASSVARDTQYF
TRBJ2-7	NA	NA	TRBV19	TGTGCCAGTAGAGAGTACTACGAGCAGTACTTC	CASREYYEQYF
TRBJ2-5	NA	few	TRBV14	TGTGCCAGCAGCCAATCGGGGGAGACCCAGTACTTC	CASSQSGETQYF
TRBJ2-3	NA	NA	TRBV4-3	TGCGCCAGCAGCCAAGCTACATCTTGGGATACGCAGTATTTT	CASSQATSWDTQYF
TRBJ2-5	NA	NA	TRBV5-1	TGCGCCAGCAGCGCCGCAGGGGCCCAAGAGACCCAGTACTTC	CASSAAGAQETQYF
TRBJ1-4	NA	NA	TRBV2	TGTGCCAGCATCGGGGGCGTTGAAAAACTGTTTTTT	CASIGGVEKLFF
TRBJ2-6	TRBD1	NA	TRBV10-3	TGTGCCATCGGACAGGGGGCCGGGGGGGCCAACGTCCTGACTTTC	CAIGQGAGGANVLTF
TRBJ2-1	NA	few	TRBV7-2	TGTGCCAGCAGCTTATCCGGCCATGAGCAGTTCTTC	CASSLSGHEQFF
TRBJ2-1	NA	few	TRBV28	TGTGCCAGCAGACCCTCCAGCGGGCGGTCCAATGAGCAGTTCTTC	CASRPSSGRSNEQFF
TRBJ2-5	TRBD2	many	TRBV14	TGTGCCAGCAGCCAAGGTCTAGCGGGAGTAGAGACCCAGTACTTC	CASSQGLAGVETQYF
TRBJ2-5	NA	many	TRBV7-2	TGTGCCAGCAGCACCCGGGTCCAAGAGACCCAGTACTTC	CASSTRVQETQYF
TRBJ2-1	NA	few	TRBV28	TGTGCCAGCAGTTTGAGCCAAGGGGGCTACAATGAGCAGTTCTTC	CASSLSQGGYNEQFF
TRBJ1-2	NA	few	TRBV12-5	TGTGCTAGTGGTCCCCCAGCCGGGGGCGATTACTATGGCTACACCTTC	CASGPPAGGDYYGYTF
TRBJ2-5	NA	many	TRBV30	TGTGCCTGGACCCGTGGGGACAAGCAAGAGACCCAGTACTTC	CAWTRGDKQETQYF